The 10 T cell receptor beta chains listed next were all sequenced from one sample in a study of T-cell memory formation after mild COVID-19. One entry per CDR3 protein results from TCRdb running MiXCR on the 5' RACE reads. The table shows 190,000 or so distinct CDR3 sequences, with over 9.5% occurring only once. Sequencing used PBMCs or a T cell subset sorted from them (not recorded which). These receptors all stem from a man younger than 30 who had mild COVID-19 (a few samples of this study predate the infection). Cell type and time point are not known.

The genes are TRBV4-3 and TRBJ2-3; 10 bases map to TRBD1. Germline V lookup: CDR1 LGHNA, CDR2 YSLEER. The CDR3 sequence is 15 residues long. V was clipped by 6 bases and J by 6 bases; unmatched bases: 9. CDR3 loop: CASSPRGTGADTQYF. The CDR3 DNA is TGCGCCAGCAGTCCCCGAGGGACAGGGGCCGATACGCAGTATTTT.

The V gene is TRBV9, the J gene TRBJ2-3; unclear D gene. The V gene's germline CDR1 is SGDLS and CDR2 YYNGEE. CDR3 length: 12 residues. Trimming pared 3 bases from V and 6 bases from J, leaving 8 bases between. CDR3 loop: CASSGIRDTQYF. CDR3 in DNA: TGTGCCAGCAGCGGAATCCGGGATACGCAGTATTTT.

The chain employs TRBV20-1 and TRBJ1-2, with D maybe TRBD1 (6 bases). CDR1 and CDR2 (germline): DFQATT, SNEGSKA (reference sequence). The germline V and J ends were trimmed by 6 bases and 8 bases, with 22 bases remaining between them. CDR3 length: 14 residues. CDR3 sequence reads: CSATRGRGVGGYTF. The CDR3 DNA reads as TGCAGTGCCACCAGGGGCCGGGGGGTTGGAGGCTACACCTTC.

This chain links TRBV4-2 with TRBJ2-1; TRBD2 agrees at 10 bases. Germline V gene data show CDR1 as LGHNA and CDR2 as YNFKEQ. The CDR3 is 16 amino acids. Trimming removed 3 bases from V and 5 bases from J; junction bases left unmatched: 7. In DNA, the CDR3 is TGTGCCAGCAGCCACGCCCTAGCGGGAGCGGACAATGAGCAGTTCTTC. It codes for CASSHALAGADNEQFF.

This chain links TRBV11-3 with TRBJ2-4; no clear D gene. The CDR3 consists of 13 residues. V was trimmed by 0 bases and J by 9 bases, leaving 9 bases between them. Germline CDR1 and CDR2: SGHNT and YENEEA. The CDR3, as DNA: TGTGCCAGCAGCTTAGATGGCTGGGGCATTCAGTACTTC. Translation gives CASSLDGWGIQYF.

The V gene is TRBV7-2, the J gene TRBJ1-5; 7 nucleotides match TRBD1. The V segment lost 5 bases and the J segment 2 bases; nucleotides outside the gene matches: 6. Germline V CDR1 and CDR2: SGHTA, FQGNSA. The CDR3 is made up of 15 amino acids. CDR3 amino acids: CASSGTAAGNQPQHF. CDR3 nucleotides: TGTGCCAGCAGCGGGACAGCGGCGGGCAATCAGCCCCAGCATTTT. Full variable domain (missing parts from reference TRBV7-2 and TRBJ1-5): GAGVSQSPSNKVTEKGKDVELRCDPISGHTALYWYRQSLGQGLEFLIYFQGNSAPDKSGLPSDRFSAERTGGSVSTLTIQRTQQEDSAVYLCASSGTAAGNQPQHFGDGTRLSIL.

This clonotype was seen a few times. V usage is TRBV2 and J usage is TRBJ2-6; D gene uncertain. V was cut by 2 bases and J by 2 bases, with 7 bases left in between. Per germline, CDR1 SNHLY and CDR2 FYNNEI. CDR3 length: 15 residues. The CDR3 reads CASSETRAGANVLTF. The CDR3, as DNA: TGTGCCAGCAGTGAAACAAGGGCTGGGGCCAACGTCCTGACTTTC.

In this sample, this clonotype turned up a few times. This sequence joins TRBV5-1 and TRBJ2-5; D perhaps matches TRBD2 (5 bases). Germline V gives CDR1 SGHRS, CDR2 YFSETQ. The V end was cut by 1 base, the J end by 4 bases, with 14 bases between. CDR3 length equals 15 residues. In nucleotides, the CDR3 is TGCGCCAGCAGCTTGAGGACTCTAGACCCAGAGACCCAGTACTTC. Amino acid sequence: CASSLRTLDPETQYF.

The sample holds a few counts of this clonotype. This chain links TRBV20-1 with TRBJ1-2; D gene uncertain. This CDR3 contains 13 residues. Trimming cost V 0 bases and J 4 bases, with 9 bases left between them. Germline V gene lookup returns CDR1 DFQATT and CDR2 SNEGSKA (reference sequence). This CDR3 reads CSARDTQVYGYTF. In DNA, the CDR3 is TGCAGTGCTAGAGATACCCAGGTCTATGGCTACACCTTC.

CDR3 loop: CAISGASGVTYEQYF. The CDR3 DNA reads TGTGCCATCAGTGGAGCTAGCGGGGTAACCTACGAGCAGTACTTC. The rearrangement joins TRBV10-3 to TRBJ2-7, with 9 bases fitting TRBD2. Germline assignment: CDR1 ENHRY and CDR2 SYGVKD. The trim removed 4 bases at V and 2 bases at J, leaving 6 bases unmatched. This CDR3 has 15 amino acids.